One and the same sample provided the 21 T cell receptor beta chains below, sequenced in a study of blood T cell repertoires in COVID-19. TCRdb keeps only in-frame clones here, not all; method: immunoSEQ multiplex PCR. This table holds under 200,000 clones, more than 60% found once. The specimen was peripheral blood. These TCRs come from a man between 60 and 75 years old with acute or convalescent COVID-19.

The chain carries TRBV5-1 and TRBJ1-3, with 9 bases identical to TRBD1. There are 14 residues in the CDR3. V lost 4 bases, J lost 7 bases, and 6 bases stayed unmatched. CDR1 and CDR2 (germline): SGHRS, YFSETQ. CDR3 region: CASSPGQGDNTIYF. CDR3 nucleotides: TGCGCCAGCAGCCCGGGACAGGGCGACAACACCATATATTTT.

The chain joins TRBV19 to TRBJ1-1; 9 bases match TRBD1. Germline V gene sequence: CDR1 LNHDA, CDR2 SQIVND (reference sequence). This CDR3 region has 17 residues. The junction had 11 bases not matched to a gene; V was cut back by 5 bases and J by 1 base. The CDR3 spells CASSPRLTGGPNTEAFF. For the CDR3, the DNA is TGTGCCAGTAGTCCGAGACTGACAGGGGGACCGAACACTGAAGCTTTCTTT.

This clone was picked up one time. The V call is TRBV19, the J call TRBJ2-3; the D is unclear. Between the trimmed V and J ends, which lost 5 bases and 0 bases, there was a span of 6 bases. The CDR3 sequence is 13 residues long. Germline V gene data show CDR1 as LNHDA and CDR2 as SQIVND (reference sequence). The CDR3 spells CASSFPSTDTQYF. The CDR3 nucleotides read TGTGCCAGTAGTTTCCCTAGCACAGATACGCAGTATTTT.

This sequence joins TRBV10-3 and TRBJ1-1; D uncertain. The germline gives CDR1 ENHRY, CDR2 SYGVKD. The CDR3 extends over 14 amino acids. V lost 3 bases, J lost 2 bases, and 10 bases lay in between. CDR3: CAISEEGDNTEAFF. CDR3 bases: TGTGCCATCAGTGAAGAGGGCGACAACACTGAAGCTTTCTTT.

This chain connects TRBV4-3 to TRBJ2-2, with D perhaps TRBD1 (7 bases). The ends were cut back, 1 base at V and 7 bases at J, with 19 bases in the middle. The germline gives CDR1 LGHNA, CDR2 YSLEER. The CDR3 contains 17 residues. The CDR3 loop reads CASSQGTMGRGYGELFF. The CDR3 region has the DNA TGCGCCAGCAGCCAAGGGACTATGGGCAGGGGGTACGGGGAGCTGTTTTTT.

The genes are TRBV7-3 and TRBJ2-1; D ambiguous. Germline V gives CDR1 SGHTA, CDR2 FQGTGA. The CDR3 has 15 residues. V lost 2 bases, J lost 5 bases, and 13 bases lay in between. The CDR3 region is CASSLGTWRNNEQFF. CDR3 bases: TGTGCCAGCAGCTTAGGTACTTGGCGGAACAATGAGCAGTTCTTC.

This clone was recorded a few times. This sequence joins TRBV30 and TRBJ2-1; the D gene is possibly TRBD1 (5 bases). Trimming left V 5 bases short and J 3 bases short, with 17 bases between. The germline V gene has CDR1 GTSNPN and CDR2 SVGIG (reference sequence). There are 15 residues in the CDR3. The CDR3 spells CAWGAGLILYNEQFF. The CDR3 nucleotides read TGTGCCTGGGGGGCAGGCCTTATACTCTACAATGAGCAGTTCTTC.

The DNA of the CDR3 is TGTGCCAGCAGCTTGGGACAGGGGCTCATGAACACTGAAGCTTTCTTT. Amino acid sequence: CASSLGQGLMNTEAFF. This chain connects TRBV7-8 to TRBJ1-1; 10 bases line up with TRBD1. V lost 3 bases to trimming and J lost 0 bases; unmatched junction nucleotides: 4. This CDR3 contains 16 residues. CDR1 is SGHVS, CDR2 FQNEAQ, per germline.

This chain's CDR3 is CASIQDFQETQYF. The CDR3 DNA is TGTGCCAGCATCCAGGACTTTCAAGAGACCCAGTACTTC. The rearrangement joins TRBV2 to TRBJ2-5; possible D gene TRBD2, 5 bases. The V gene lost 7 bases and the J gene lost 2 bases, with 11 bases spanning the gap. The V gene's germline CDR1 is SNHLY and CDR2 FYNNEI. This CDR3 is built from 13 residues.

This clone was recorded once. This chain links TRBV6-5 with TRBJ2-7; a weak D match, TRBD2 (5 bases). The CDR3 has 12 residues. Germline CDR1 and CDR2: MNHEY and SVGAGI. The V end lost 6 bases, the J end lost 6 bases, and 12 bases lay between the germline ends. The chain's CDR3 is CASRTTRGEQYF. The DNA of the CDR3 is TGTGCCAGCAGAACAACCCGGGGCGAGCAGTACTTC.

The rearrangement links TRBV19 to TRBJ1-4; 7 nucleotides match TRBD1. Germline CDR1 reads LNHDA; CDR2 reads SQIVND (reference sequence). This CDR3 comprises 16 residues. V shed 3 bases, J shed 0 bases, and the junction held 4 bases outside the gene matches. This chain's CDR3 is CASSILTGATNEKLFF. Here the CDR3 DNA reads TGTGCCAGTAGTATCCTTACAGGGGCAACTAATGAAAAACTGTTTTTT.

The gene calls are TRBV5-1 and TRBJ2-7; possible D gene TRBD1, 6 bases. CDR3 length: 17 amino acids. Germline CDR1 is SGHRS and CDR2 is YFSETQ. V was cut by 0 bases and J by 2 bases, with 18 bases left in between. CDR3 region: CASSLALQMTGTYEQYF. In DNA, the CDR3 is TGCGCCAGCAGCTTGGCCCTTCAAATGACAGGAACCTACGAGCAGTACTTC.

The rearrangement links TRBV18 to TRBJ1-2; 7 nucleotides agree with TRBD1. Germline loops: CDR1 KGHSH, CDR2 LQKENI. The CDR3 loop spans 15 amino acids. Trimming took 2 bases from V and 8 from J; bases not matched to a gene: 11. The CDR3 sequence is CASSPKRDSPWGYTF. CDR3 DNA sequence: TGTGCCAGCTCACCAAAACGGGACAGCCCCTGGGGCTACACCTTC.

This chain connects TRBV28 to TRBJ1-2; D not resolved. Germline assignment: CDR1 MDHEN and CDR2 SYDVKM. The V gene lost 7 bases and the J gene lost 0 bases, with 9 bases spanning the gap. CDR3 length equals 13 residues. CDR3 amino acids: CASTLTSNYGYTF. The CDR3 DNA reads TGTGCCAGCACCCTTACTTCTAACTATGGCTACACCTTC.

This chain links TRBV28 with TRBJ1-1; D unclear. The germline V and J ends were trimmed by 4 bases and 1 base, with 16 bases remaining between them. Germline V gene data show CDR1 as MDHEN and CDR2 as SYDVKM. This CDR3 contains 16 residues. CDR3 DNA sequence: TGTGCCAGCAGTTCTATGGCGCTTGGAGAGAACACTGAAGCTTTCTTT. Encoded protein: CASSSMALGENTEAFF. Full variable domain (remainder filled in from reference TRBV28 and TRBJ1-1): DVKVTQSSRYLVKRTGEKVFLECVQDMDHENMFWYRQDPGLGLRLIYFSYDVKMKEKGDIPEGYSVSREKKERFSLILESASTNQTSMYLCASSSMALGENTEAFFGQGTRLTVV.

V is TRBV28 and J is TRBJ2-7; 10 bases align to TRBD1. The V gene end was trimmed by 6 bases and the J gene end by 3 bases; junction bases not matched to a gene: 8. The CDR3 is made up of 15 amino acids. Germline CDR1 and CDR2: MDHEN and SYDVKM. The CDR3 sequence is CASSKPGTGVYEQYF. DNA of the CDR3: TGTGCCAGCAGCAAACCCGGGACAGGGGTCTACGAGCAGTACTTC.

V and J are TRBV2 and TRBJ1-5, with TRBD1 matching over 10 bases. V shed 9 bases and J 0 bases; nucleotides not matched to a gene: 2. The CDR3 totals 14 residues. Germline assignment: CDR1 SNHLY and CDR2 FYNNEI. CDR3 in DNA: TGTGCCAGTGACAGGGGGCTTAGCAATCAGCCCCAGCATTTT. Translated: CASDRGLSNQPQHF.

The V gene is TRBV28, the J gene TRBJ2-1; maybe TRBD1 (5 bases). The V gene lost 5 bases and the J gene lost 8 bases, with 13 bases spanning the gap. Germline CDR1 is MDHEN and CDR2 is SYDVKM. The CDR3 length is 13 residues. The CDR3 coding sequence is TGTGCCAGCAGTCGGCAGGGATCGGATGAGCAGTTCTTC. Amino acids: CASSRQGSDEQFF. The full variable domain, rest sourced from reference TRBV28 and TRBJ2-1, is DVKVTQSSRYLVKRTGEKVFLECVQDMDHENMFWYRQDPGLGLRLIYFSYDVKMKEKGDIPEGYSVSREKKERFSLILESASTNQTSMYLCASSRQGSDEQFFGPGTRLTVL.

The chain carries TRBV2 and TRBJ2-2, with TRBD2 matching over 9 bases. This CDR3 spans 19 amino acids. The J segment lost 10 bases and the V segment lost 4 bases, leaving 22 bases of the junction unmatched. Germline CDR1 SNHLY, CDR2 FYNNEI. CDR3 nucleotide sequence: TGTGCCAGCAGTGCATGGCGGATAGGTGCAGCGGGGGGCCAGACGGAGCTGTTTTTT. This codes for CASSAWRIGAAGGQTELFF.

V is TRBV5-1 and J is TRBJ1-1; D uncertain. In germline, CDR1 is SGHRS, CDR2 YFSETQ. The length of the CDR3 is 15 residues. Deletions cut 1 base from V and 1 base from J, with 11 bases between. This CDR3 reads CASSLRRSPNTEAFF. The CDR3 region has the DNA TGCGCCAGCAGCTTGCGCAGGTCCCCGAACACTGAAGCTTTCTTT.

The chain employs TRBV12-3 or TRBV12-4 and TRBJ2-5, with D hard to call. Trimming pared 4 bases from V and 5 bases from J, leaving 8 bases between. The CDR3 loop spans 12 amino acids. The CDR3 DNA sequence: TGTGCCAGCAGTTACACAAGTGAGACCCAGTACTTC. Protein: CASSYTSETQYF.